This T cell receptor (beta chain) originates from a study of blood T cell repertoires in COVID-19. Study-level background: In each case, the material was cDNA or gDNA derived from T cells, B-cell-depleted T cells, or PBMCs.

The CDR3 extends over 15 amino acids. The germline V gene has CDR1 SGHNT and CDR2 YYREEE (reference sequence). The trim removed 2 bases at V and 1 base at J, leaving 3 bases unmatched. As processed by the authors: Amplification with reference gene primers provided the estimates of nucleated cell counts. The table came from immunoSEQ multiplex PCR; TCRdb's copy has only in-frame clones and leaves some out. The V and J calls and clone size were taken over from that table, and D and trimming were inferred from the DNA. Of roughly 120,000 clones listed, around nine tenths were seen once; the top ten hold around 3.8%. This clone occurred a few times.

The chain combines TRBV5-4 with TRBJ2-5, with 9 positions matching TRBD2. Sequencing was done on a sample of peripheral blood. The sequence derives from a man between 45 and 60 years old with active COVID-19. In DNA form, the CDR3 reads TGTGCCAGCAGCTTCACAGCGGGGGGCCAAGAGACCCAGTACTTC. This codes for CASSFTAGGQETQYF.